Below, 8 T cell receptor beta chains from the same sample are listed, as sequenced in a study of identical twins. TCRdb recomputed calls from the 5' RACE reads with MiXCR, one row per CDR3 protein. This table holds some 1,700,000 distinct CDR3 sequences, around 29% found once. Input material: cord blood. These receptor sequences come from a newborn girl in good health.

This clonotype has at least ten counts. CDR3 loop: CASSFLTETQYF. The CDR3 DNA reads as TGTGCCAGCAGCTTCCTGACAGAGACCCAGTACTTC. The V gene is TRBV7-2, the J gene TRBJ2-5; D not resolved. V lost 3 bases, J lost 4 bases, and 6 bases lay in between. Germline V CDR1 and CDR2: SGHTA, FQGNSA. This CDR3 comprises 12 residues.

This clonotype was recorded only once. This is likely a read error, given that the CDR3 carries no conserved phenylalanine or tryptophan at its end. The gene calls are TRBV12-3 or TRBV12-4 and TRBJ1-2; TRBD1 might be the D (6 bases). V was clipped by 6 bases and J by 4 bases, with 21 bases between them. This CDR3 has 16 amino acids. CDR3 in amino acids: CASSRNRAASGYGYTL. The CDR3 DNA reads TGTGCCAGCAGCCGGAACAGGGCCGCATCTGGCTATGGCTACACCCTC.

The V gene is TRBV20-1, the J gene TRBJ2-7, with 7 bases lining up with TRBD1. The length of the CDR3 is 14 residues. Germline V CDR1 and CDR2: DFQATT, SNEGSKA (reference sequence). The junction had 7 bases not matched to a gene; V was cut back by 3 bases and J by 2 bases. The CDR3: CSAREWTGPYEQYF. The DNA for the CDR3 is TGCAGTGCTAGGGAATGGACAGGTCCCTACGAGCAGTACTTC.

The rearrangement joins TRBV7-9 to TRBJ1-2; D may be TRBD1 (5 bases). The CDR3 consists of 14 residues. Looked up from germline, CDR1 is SEHNR and CDR2 is FQNEAQ (reference sequence). Trimming left V 1 base short and J 6 bases short, with 12 bases between. The CDR3 region is CASSLGLGEDGYTF. The CDR3 DNA reads as TGTGCCAGCAGCTTAGGGTTAGGGGAGGATGGCTACACCTTC.

The rearrangement joins TRBV10-2 to TRBJ2-1; a possible D gene is TRBD2 (5 bases). CDR1 and CDR2 (germline): WSHSY, SAAADI. The V end lost 5 bases, the J end lost 1 base, and 9 bases lay between the germline ends. The CDR3 is made up of 14 amino acids. CDR3 in DNA: TGCGCCAGCAGTAAACTAGATTCCTACAATGAGCAGTTCTTC. Its protein is CASSKLDSYNEQFF.

The chain employs TRBV20-1 and TRBJ1-6; maybe TRBD1 (5 bases). Germline assignment: CDR1 DFQATT and CDR2 SNEGSKA (reference sequence). The CDR3 runs to 16 residues. Trimming removed 0 bases from V and 0 bases from J, with 9 bases in between. The CDR3 loop reads CSARDYDSSYNSPLHF. The CDR3 DNA is TGCAGTGCTAGAGATTACGACAGCTCCTATAATTCACCCCTCCACTTT.

Concerning this clonotype: This may be a read error, as it is one base from a much larger clone. The J gene is TRBJ2-7, the V gene TRBV4-2; tentatively, D is TRBD2 (6 bases). Germline assignment: CDR1 LGHNA and CDR2 YNFKEQ. The CDR3 runs to 15 residues. With 1 base removed from V and 7 bases from J, the gap between germline ends came to 17 bases. CDR3 sequence reads: CASSQGRERRNEQYF. CDR3 sequence (DNA): TGTGCCAGCAGCCAAGGACGGGAGCGCAGGAATGAGCAGTACTTC.

The chain couples TRBV2 to TRBJ1-5, with D unresolved. The CDR3 is 13 amino acids. Germline V gene sequence: CDR1 SNHLY, CDR2 FYNNEI. The V end was cut by 7 bases, the J end by 4 bases, with 11 bases between. CDR3 sequence (DNA): TGTGCCAGCACCAAGGCCCAGAATCAGCCCCAGCATTTT. This codes for CASTKAQNQPQHF.